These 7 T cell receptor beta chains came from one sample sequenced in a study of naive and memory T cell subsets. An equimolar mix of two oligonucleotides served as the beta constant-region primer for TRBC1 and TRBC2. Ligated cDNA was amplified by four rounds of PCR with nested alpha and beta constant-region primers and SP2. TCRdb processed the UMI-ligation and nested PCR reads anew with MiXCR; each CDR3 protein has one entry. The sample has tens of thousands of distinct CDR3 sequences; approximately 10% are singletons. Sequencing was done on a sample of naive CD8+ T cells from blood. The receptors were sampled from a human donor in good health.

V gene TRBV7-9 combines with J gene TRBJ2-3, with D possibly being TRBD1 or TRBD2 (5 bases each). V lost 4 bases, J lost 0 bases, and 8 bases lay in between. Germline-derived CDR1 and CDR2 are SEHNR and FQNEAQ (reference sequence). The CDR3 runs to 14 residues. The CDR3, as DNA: TGTGCCAGCAGCTCCCGGGACAGCACAGATACGCAGTATTTT. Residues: CASSSRDSTDTQYF.

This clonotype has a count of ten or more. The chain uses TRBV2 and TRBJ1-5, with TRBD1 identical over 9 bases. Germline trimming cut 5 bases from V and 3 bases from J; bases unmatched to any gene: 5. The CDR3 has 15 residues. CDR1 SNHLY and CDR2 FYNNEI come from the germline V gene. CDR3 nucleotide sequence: TGTGCCAGCAGTTCTACAGGGGGCCTCAATCAGCCCCAGCATTTT. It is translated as CASSSTGGLNQPQHF.

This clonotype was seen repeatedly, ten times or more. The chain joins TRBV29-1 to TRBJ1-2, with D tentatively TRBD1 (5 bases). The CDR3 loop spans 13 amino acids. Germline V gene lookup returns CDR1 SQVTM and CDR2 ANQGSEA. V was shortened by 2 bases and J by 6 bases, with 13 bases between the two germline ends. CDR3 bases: TGCAGCGTTGAATCGGGTGAAGGGGATGGCTACACCTTC. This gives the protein CSVESGEGDGYTF. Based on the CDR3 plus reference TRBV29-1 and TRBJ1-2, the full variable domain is SAVISQKPSRDICQRGTSLTIQCQVDSQVTMMFWYRQQPGQSLTLIATANQGSEATYESGFVIDKFPISRPNLTFSTLTVSNMSPEDSSIYLCSVESGEGDGYTFGSGTRLTVV.

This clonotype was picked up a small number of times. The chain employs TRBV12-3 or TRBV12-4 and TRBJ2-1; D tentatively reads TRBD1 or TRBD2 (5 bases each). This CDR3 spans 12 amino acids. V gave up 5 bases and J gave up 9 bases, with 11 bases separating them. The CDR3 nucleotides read TGTGCCAGCAGTCAGGGTGAGGGTGAGCAGTTCTTC. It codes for CASSQGEGEQFF.

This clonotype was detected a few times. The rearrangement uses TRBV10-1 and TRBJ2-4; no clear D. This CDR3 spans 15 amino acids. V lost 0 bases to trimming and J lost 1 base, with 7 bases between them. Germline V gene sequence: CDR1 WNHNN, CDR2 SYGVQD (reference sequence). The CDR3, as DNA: TGCGCCAGCAGTGAGTCATCCGGGGCCAAAAACATTCAGTACTTC. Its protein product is CASSESSGAKNIQYF.

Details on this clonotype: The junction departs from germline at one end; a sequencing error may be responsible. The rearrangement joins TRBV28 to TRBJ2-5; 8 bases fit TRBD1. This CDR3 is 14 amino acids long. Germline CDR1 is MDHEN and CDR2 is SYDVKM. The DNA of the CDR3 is TGTGCCAGCAGTTTCAGGCCCCCTACAGGGGGGCCAATCTTC. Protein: CASSFRPPTGGPIF. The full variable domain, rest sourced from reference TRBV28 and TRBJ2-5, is DVKVTQSSRYLVKRTGEKVFLECVQDMDHENMFWYRQDPGLGLRLIYFSYDVKMKEKGDIPEGYSVSREKKERFSLILESASTNQTSMYLCASSFRPPTGGPIFGPGTRLLVL.

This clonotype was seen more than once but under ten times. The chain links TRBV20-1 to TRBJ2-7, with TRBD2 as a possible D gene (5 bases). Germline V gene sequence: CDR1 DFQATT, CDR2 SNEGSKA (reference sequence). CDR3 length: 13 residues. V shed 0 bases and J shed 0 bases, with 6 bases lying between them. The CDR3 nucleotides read TGCAGTGCTAGAGAGGGGAGCTCCTACGAGCAGTACTTC. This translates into CSAREGSSYEQYF.